These 21 T cell receptor beta chains were all obtained from the same sample, sequenced in a study of T cells in Graves' hyperthyroidism and ophthalmopathy. The CDR3 regions of TCR beta were amplified from RNA transcripts. RT-PCR in the first round (using the HTBI primer set) targeted the TCR CDR3. A single record per CDR3 protein comes from TCRdb applying MiXCR to the multiplex PCR reads. The sample has about 690,000 distinct CDR3 sequences, 17% seen once. Sequenced material: blood. All receptors derive from a man in his forties or fifties with Graves' hyperthyroidism.

This clonotype was seen many times. The CDR3 nucleotides are TGTGCCAGCTCATCGGCCACAGGAAATGAGCAGTTCTTC. It encodes CASSSATGNEQFF. This sequence joins TRBV18 and TRBJ2-1; TRBD1 might be the D (5 bases). Germline loops: CDR1 KGHSH, CDR2 LQKENI. This CDR3 contains 13 residues. V lost 5 bases and J lost 7, with 12 bases in between. The variable domain in full, completed from reference TRBV18 and TRBJ2-1, reads NAGVMQNPRHLVRRRGQEARLRCSPMKGHSHVYWYRQLPEEGLKFMVYLQKENIIDESGMPKERFSAEFPKEGPSILRIQQVVRGDSAAYFCASSSATGNEQFFGPGTRLTVL.

This clonotype showed up just a few times. Here the CDR3 DNA reads TGTGCCAGCAGCTCTGCTGACTGGTCTTACAATGAGCAGTTCTTC. Translation gives CASSSADWSYNEQFF. This sequence joins TRBV13 and TRBJ2-1; D not resolved. The CDR3 sequence is 15 residues long. Deletions cut 4 bases from V and 4 bases from J, with 14 bases between. Germline loops: CDR1 PRHDT, CDR2 FYEKMQ (reference sequence).

This clonotype was counted between two and nine times. This chain joins TRBV5-8 and TRBJ2-2; D is possibly TRBD1 (5 bases). The V end was cut by 1 base, the J end by 6 bases, with 16 bases between. The CDR3 is made up of 16 amino acids. Germline V gives CDR1 SGHTS, CDR2 YDEGEE. Here the CDR3 reads CASSLSGRTRAGELFF. In DNA form, the CDR3 reads TGTGCCAGCAGCTTGTCTGGCAGGACAAGGGCCGGGGAGCTGTTTTTT.

This clonotype was detected ten times or more. The V and J genes are TRBV18 and TRBJ2-5; D is undetermined. The CDR3 sequence is 13 residues long. Deletions cut 5 bases from V and 4 bases from J, with 11 bases between. CDR1 is KGHSH and CDR2 is LQKENI in the germline V gene. CDR3: CASSTPVLETQYF. CDR3 in DNA: TGTGCCAGCTCAACTCCCGTTCTAGAGACCCAGTACTTC.

This rearrangement joins TRBV19 to TRBJ2-7, with TRBD1 identical over 7 bases. This CDR3 has 13 amino acids. Germline V gene data show CDR1 as LNHDA and CDR2 as SQIVND (reference sequence). V lost 5 bases to trimming and J lost 4 bases; unmatched junction nucleotides: 5. CDR3 residues: CASSPSTGYEQYF. CDR3 sequence (DNA): TGTGCCAGTAGTCCGTCGACAGGGTACGAGCAGTACTTC.

This clonotype was counted many times. J is TRBJ2-7 and V is TRBV11-1; D gene ambiguous. V was clipped by 5 bases and J by 5 bases, with 10 bases between them. CDR3 length: 12 amino acids. The germline V gene encodes CDR1 SGHAT and CDR2 FQDESV (reference sequence). Written as DNA, the CDR3 is TGTGCCAGCAGCCGTAGGACCCACGAGCAGTACTTC. It encodes CASSRRTHEQYF.

The chain carries TRBV5-6 and TRBJ2-7; 10 bases map to TRBD1. The J segment lost 4 bases and the V segment lost 6 bases, leaving 7 bases of the junction unmatched. The CDR3 extends over 14 amino acids. Per the germline V gene, CDR1 is SGHDT and CDR2 is YYEEEE. CDR3 DNA: TGTGCCAGCACCTTTGGGACAGGGGAATACGAGCAGTACTTC. It is translated as CASTFGTGEYEQYF. The full variable domain, rest sourced from reference TRBV5-6 and TRBJ2-7, is DAGVTQSPTHLIKTRGQQVTLRCSPKSGHDTVSWYQQALGQGPQFIFQYYEEEERQRGNFPDRFSGHQFPNYSSELNVNALLLGDSALYLCASTFGTGEYEQYFGPGTRLTVT.

CDR3: CSAEIPGLRSEQFF. DNA for the CDR3: TGCAGTGCTGAAATACCGGGACTAAGATCCGAGCAGTTCTTC. The chain joins TRBV20-1 to TRBJ2-1; 7 nucleotides agree with TRBD2. Germline V gives CDR1 DFQATT, CDR2 SNEGSKA (reference sequence). V trimming: 5 bases; J trimming: 10 bases; junction bases outside the gene matches: 14. The CDR3 is made up of 14 amino acids.

V usage is TRBV11-2 and J usage is TRBJ2-2; D may be TRBD1 or TRBD2 (6 bases each). The CDR3 is made up of 16 amino acids. The V and J ends lost 7 bases and 3 bases respectively, with 18 bases between them. The germline V gene encodes CDR1 SGHAT and CDR2 FQNNGV. In DNA form, the CDR3 reads TGTGCCAGCACCCTTAGGGGGGTATCTGACACCGGGGAGCTGTTTTTT. This gives the protein CASTLRGVSDTGELFF.

Many counts were recorded for this clonotype. The V gene is TRBV11-2, the J gene TRBJ2-1; D remains unclear. Per the germline V gene, CDR1 is SGHAT and CDR2 is FQNNGV. This CDR3 spans 16 amino acids. Between the trimmed V and J ends, which lost 4 bases and 0 bases, there was a span of 13 bases. CDR3 sequence reads: CASSSRTLDSYNEQFF. CDR3 bases: TGTGCCAGCAGCTCTCGTACACTGGACTCCTACAATGAGCAGTTCTTC.

In its sample, this clonotype was seen many times. V and J are TRBV6-1 and TRBJ2-1; 10 nucleotides agree with TRBD2. Trimming removed 2 bases from V and 2 bases from J; junction bases left unmatched: 0. Per the germline V gene, CDR1 is MNHNS and CDR2 is SASEGT. CDR3 size: 15 residues. CDR3 protein: CASSELAGAYNEQFF. CDR3 in DNA: TGTGCCAGCAGTGAACTAGCGGGGGCCTACAATGAGCAGTTCTTC.

This clonotype has ten or more counts. J is TRBJ1-2 and V is TRBV30, with 7 bases lining up with TRBD1. Trimming took 0 bases from V and 1 from J; bases not matched to a gene: 5. The germline V gene encodes CDR1 GTSNPN and CDR2 SVGIG (reference sequence). This CDR3 contains 15 residues. The CDR3, as DNA: TGTGCCTGGAGTGTATCCAGGGGGAGTAACTATGGCTACACCTTC. This translates into CAWSVSRGSNYGYTF.

In its sample, this clonotype was seen a few times. This sequence joins TRBV5-1 and TRBJ2-5; 7 positions match TRBD2. CDR1 and CDR2 (germline): SGHRS, YFSETQ. Trimming at V came to 0 bases and at J to 1 base, leaving 12 bases not matched to a gene. The CDR3 consists of 18 residues. Here the CDR3 DNA reads TGCGCCAGCAGCTTGGTCGGGAGGCAAGGTGGTGTCCAAGAGACCCAGTACTTC. This translates into CASSLVGRQGGVQETQYF.

This clonotype was detected ten times or more. The chain links TRBV20-1 to TRBJ1-4; D not certain. Trimming left V 1 base short and J 4 bases short, with 7 bases between. The CDR3 runs 13 residues. Germline assignment: CDR1 DFQATT and CDR2 SNEGSKA (reference sequence). CDR3 region: CSARGGNNEKLFF. The CDR3 bases are TGCAGTGCTAGAGGGGGAAATAATGAAAAACTGTTTTTT.

This clonotype occurred many times. This chain joins TRBV20-1 and TRBJ2-3, with 8 bases fitting TRBD2. Looked up from germline, CDR1 is DFQATT and CDR2 is SNEGSKA (reference sequence). The CDR3 extends over 15 amino acids. V shed 5 bases, J shed 1 base, and the junction held 8 bases outside the gene matches. In DNA form, the CDR3 reads TGCAGTGCTGAACCCACTAGCGGAGGCACAGATACGCAGTATTTT. Protein sequence: CSAEPTSGGTDTQYF.

This clonotype was counted a few times. The chain has TRBV7-9 and TRBJ2-7; 10 bases are shared with TRBD2. Germline CDR1 reads SEHNR; CDR2 reads FQNEAQ (reference sequence). The CDR3 covers 15 residues. J was trimmed by 3 bases and V by 5 bases; bases with no gene match: 7. The CDR3 DNA follows: TGTGCCAGCAGCCCCAGCGCTAGCGGGAGCTACGAGCAGTACTTC. Translating it yields CASSPSASGSYEQYF.

The V gene is TRBV2, the J gene TRBJ2-2; TRBD2 aligns across 7 bases. From germline, CDR1 is SNHLY and CDR2 FYNNEI. V lost 1 base and J lost 5; bases outside the gene matches: 13. This CDR3 has 18 residues. The CDR3 loop reads CASSEDQTSAAGTGELFF. In DNA form, the CDR3 reads TGTGCCAGCAGTGAAGATCAAACTAGCGCGGCGGGGACCGGGGAGCTGTTTTTT.

This sequence joins TRBV7-9 and TRBJ2-3; D gene unclear. Germline V lookup: CDR1 SEHNR, CDR2 FQNEAQ (reference sequence). V dropped 2 bases and J dropped 5 bases, with 11 bases sitting between them. CDR3 size: 14 residues. The DNA of the CDR3 is TGTGCCAGCAGCTTAAAAGGGTTTGAAGATACGCAGTATTTT. Its protein product is CASSLKGFEDTQYF.

This clonotype was counted a few times. This chain links TRBV6-5 with TRBJ1-5, with D unresolved. Trimming left V 0 bases short and J 2 bases short, with 17 bases between. CDR1 is MNHEY, CDR2 SVGAGI, per germline. There are 18 residues in the CDR3. Written as DNA, the CDR3 is TGTGCCAGCAGTTACTCGCAACAGATCTTCCTAGGCAATCAGCCCCAGCATTTT. As protein: CASSYSQQIFLGNQPQHF.

This chain joins TRBV15 and TRBJ2-1, with D perhaps being TRBD1 or TRBD2 (6 bases each). The CDR3 spans 16 residues. Germline CDR1 is LNHNV and CDR2 is YYDKDF (reference sequence). V shed 3 bases and J shed 2 bases, with 14 bases lying between them. The CDR3 loop is CATSRGAGQAYNEQFF. DNA of the CDR3: TGTGCCACCAGCAGGGGGGCGGGACAAGCCTACAATGAGCAGTTCTTC.

The table lists this clonotype with many counts. V gene TRBV29-1 combines with J gene TRBJ1-2; D remains ambiguous. Germline assignment: CDR1 SQVTM and CDR2 ANQGSEA. The CDR3 loop spans 12 amino acids. V lost 3 bases and J lost 7, with 12 bases in between. In nucleotides, the CDR3 is TGCAGCGTTGAGGCAGTAATGTTTGGCTACACCTTC. It encodes CSVEAVMFGYTF.